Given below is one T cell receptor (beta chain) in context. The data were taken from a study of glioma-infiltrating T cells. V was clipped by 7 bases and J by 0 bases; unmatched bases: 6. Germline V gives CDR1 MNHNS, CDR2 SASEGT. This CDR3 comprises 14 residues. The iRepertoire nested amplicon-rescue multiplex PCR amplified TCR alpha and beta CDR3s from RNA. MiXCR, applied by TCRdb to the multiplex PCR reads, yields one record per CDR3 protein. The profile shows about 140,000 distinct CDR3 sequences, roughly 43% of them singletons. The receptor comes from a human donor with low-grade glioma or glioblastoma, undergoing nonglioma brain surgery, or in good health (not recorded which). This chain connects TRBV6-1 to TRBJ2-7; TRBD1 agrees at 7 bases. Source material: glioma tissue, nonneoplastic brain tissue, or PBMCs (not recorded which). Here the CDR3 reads CASMDQGVSYEQYF. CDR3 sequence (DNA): TGTGCCAGCATGGACCAGGGGGTCTCCTACGAGCAGTACTTC.